The 4 T cell receptor beta chains listed next were all sequenced from one sample in a study of blood T cell repertoires in COVID-19. The data were produced by immunoSEQ multiplex PCR, yet TCRdb's version contains in-frame clones alone and is incomplete. The data hold approximately 200,000 clones, with roughly 80% observed a single time. Sequencing was performed on PBMCs or T cells enriched from blood (not recorded which). These receptors were taken from a man in his forties who had recovered from COVID-19.

The genes are TRBV5-1 and TRBJ2-1; 7 bases match TRBD2. V was pared by 7 bases and J by 8 bases, with 15 bases of the junction left unmatched. From germline, CDR1 is SGHRS and CDR2 YFSETQ. The CDR3 runs 15 residues. The DNA of the CDR3 is TGCGCCAGCGCCTCTAGCGGATCCCTCACGGATGAGCAGTTCTTC. This codes for CASASSGSLTDEQFF.

The V and J genes are TRBV3-1 (or the pseudogene TRBV3-2) and TRBJ2-3; D is unclear. The germline V and J ends were trimmed by 7 bases and 0 bases, with 2 bases remaining between them. The CDR3 spans 11 residues. Per the germline V gene, CDR1 is LGHDT and CDR2 is YNNKEL (reference sequence). The CDR3 DNA is TGTGCCAGCACTAGCACAGATACGCAGTATTTT. This sequence encodes CASTSTDTQYF.

V usage is TRBV30 and J usage is TRBJ1-5; unclear D gene. V was trimmed by 3 bases and J by 2 bases, leaving 8 bases between them. Germline V CDR1 and CDR2: GTSNPN, SVGIG (reference sequence). The CDR3 contains 13 residues. CDR3 coding DNA: TGTGCCTGGAGCGCAGGCGGCAATCAGCCCCAGCATTTT. Protein: CAWSAGGNQPQHF.

The chain carries TRBV3-1 (or the pseudogene TRBV3-2) and TRBJ2-7; 11 nucleotides agree with TRBD2. J lost 2 bases, V lost 1 base, and 7 bases had no gene match. The CDR3 runs to 17 residues. Germline CDR1 is LGHDT and CDR2 is YNNKEL (reference sequence). CDR3 amino acids: CASSQALAGVTPYEQYF. CDR3 bases: TGTGCCAGCAGCCAAGCACTAGCGGGAGTAACCCCCTACGAGCAGTACTTC.